This entry is about one T cell receptor beta chain. Its cognate antigen has yet to be identified. This may be a read error: a much more frequent sequence differs by one nucleotide. Libraries were built with multiplex PCR. Sequencing was carried out with an Illumina HiSeq 2500. TCRbeta libraries were constructed through three rounds of nested PCR with primers (Table S4) according to protocols adapted from ARM-PCR. PCR products of 200-500 bp were gel-excised and purified with the QIAquick gel extraction kit before sequencing. For the original study's pipeline: Reads were cleaned with Trimmomatic, merged with FLASH into complete CDR3 sequences, and assigned to V(D)J germline segments with MiTCR. VDJtools was used to compute clonal diversity as the inverse Simpson's index. Productive reads were defined as in-frame sequences without a premature stop codon. TCRdb trimmed public reads at Q25 via fastp, called clones via MiXCR and kept in-frame beta chains. Each entry merges the rows of one CDR3 protein and shows their most common DNA and genes. These V and J calls derive from TCRdb rather than the authors' analysis. Recorded for this sample are around 200,000 distinct CDR3 sequences; over 55% of them occurred a single time. The ten largest clones represent under 30% of the sample.

The sample originates from a study of tumor and adjacent non-tumor tissue in lung cancer (dated by TCRdb to 2016 to 2019). Turning to the overall study: Of the cohort, roughly 12 patients had adenocarcinoma, 2 had squamous cell carcinoma and 1 had small cell lung cancer. The approximately 15 patients were aged about 30 to 76 years, included around ten men and 5 women, and had TNM stage I to III disease. Using bulk TCRbeta repertoires from some 16 lung cancer patients, the study set lung tumor tissue side by side with matched distant non-tumor lung tissue. Sequencing generated a total of 95 million to 150 million productive TCRbeta reads, averaging roughly 4.4 million reads per sample. TCRbeta CDR3 sequencing was performed on a few dozen paired specimens, with one tumor sample and one normal lung sample collected per patient. Paper-wide results and their limitations: Neither the sequencing platform nor unique molecular identifiers are mentioned in the methods. Peripheral blood was not sequenced, so blood TCRbeta repertoires were not examined in the lung cancer patients of the study. TCR diversity was significantly higher in younger patients, and greater tumor TCR diversity was associated with shorter overall survival and shorter disease-free survival. Only around 15 patients were included in the cohort, and the need for larger samples and more detailed clinical data was noted by the authors. The top 100 clones accounted for a significantly larger cumulative portion of the repertoire in normal lung than in tumor tissue. Tumor tissue showed significantly higher TCR diversity (inverse Simpson) than normal lung tissue, at around 450 vs 150 (P = 0.0075, Mann-Whitney U test).

RNA was isolated from bulk, unsorted tissue, and RNA quality was assessed with a NanoDrop ND-1000 and an Agilent 2100. All donors had newly diagnosed lung cancer, had not received prior chemotherapy, and were admitted for thoracic surgery in China between August and November 2014. Patients with previous radiotherapy or chemotherapy, or with another concurrent cancer, were excluded from the study. Surgical tissue pieces of 1-2 cm3 were preserved in RNAlater solution and stored at -80 °C until use. The source of this sequence is a man in his sixties with non-small cell lung cancer. Specimen: lung tumor tissue.

The DNA is TGCGCCAGCAGACAAGGTGCAGCCCCAGCATCGGGAGGCTACACCTTC. This gives the protein CASRQGAAPASGGYTF. The chain was built from TRBV4-3 and TRBJ1-2, with an unclear D gene assignment. The germline V gene yields LGHNA for CDR1 and YSLEER for CDR2. Counted from cysteine to phenylalanine, this CDR3 has 16 amino acids. The DNA shown is the 48-base CDR3, in frame from base 1.